A selection of T cell receptor beta chains follows, all from one sample in a study of identical twins. TCRdb independently ran MiXCR on the 5' RACE reads; one entry per CDR3 protein. The sample comprises some 230,000 distinct CDR3 sequences, around 6.5% of which are singletons, and approximately 14% rests with the top ten. This same sample was also taken into another study, of T cells expressing NK-cell markers.

What was sequenced was CD8+ T cells sorted from blood. The origin of the receptors is a woman in her late teens or twenties in good health. CDR3s include the opening cysteine and the closing phenylalanine or tryptophan. Each record gives: clone size, CDR3 length, J gene, V gene, D gene, CDR3 protein, CDR3 DNA. A D gene is named only where the DNA matches it firmly. Size is stated for part of the rows, as once, few or many counts, or as a class when the clone is expanded.

-	12	TRBJ2-1	TRBV30	-	CAGGVRNNEQFF	TGTGCCGGCGGGGTGCGGAACAATGAGCAGTTCTTC
-	15	TRBJ2-1	TRBV7-9	-	CASTPTGRRQDEQFF	TGTGCCAGCACCCCCACTGGACGCCGTCAGGATGAGCAGTTCTTC
few	13	TRBJ1-2	TRBV10-3	-	CAISEATTNGYTF	TGTGCCATCAGTGAGGCCACCACGAATGGCTACACCTTC
few	16	TRBJ2-1	TRBV2	-	CASVPSSVPSYNEQFF	TGTGCCAGCGTACCCTCTAGCGTTCCCTCCTACAATGAGCAGTTCTTC
-	17	TRBJ2-6	TRBV27	-	CASSLDSRTSGANVLTF	TGTGCCAGCAGTCTTGACAGCCGAACATCGGGGGCCAACGTCCTGACTTTC
-	14	TRBJ2-5	TRBV5-1	TRBD2	CASSAFSGGETQYF	TGCGCCAGCAGCGCATTTAGCGGGGGAGAGACCCAGTACTTC
few	15	TRBJ2-3	TRBV13	-	CASSPNLGEADTQYF	TGTGCCAGCAGCCCCAACCTGGGGGAGGCAGATACGCAGTATTTT
few	14	TRBJ2-7	TRBV4-2	TRBD1	CASSLGDRDDEQYF	TGTGCCAGCAGCCTCGGGGACAGGGATGACGAGCAGTACTTC
-	15	TRBJ2-1	TRBV7-6	TRBD2	CASSLGGGASNEQFF	TGTGCCAGCAGCTTAGGCGGGGGGGCCTCCAATGAGCAGTTCTTC
many	14	TRBJ2-7	TRBV12-3/TRBV12-4	TRBD2	CASSVGEGTGEQYF	TGTGCCAGCAGTGTCGGGGAGGGGACGGGCGAGCAGTACTTC
few	16	TRBJ1-3	TRBV7-2	-	CASSLAGSGTGNTIYF	TGTGCCAGCAGCTTAGCAGGGTCGGGGACGGGAAACACCATATATTTT
many	10	TRBJ2-7	TRBV29-1	-	CSVKGREQYF	TGCAGCGTAAAGGGTAGGGAGCAGTACTTC
-	21	TRBJ2-1	TRBV6-2/TRBV6-3	TRBD2	CASSQSYPGLRLAGAPGEQFF	TGTGCCAGCAGTCAGTCTTACCCTGGGCTTAGACTAGCGGGGGCACCGGGGGAGCAGTTCTTC
few	13	TRBJ1-1	TRBV12-3/TRBV12-4	-	CASTVDMNTEAFF	TGTGCCAGCACCGTAGACATGAACACTGAAGCTTTCTTT
few	18	TRBJ2-7	TRBV12-3/TRBV12-4	-	CASSSPTGDSSSTYEQYF	TGTGCCAGCAGTTCCCCCACAGGGGACTCGTCTTCGACCTACGAGCAGTACTTC
-	16	TRBJ2-1	TRBV7-6	-	CASSLEGANSYNEQFF	TGTGCCAGCAGCTTAGAAGGCGCCAATTCCTACAATGAGCAGTTCTTC
few	17	TRBJ2-7	TRBV10-2	TRBD2	CASSEAAGGLYSYEQYF	TGCGCCAGCAGTGAAGCAGCGGGGGGTTTATACTCCTACGAGCAGTACTTC
many	15	TRBJ2-7	TRBV11-2	-	CASSLVGGNQYEQYF	TGTGCCAGCAGCTTAGTTGGGGGCAACCAATACGAGCAGTACTTC
-	14	TRBJ1-5	TRBV10-3	-	CAISEEGRNQPQHF	TGTGCCATCAGTGAGGAAGGGAGAAATCAGCCCCAGCATTTT
many	14	TRBJ1-1	TRBV28	-	CASSFGQGWTEAFF	TGTGCCAGCAGTTTCGGGCAGGGCTGGACTGAAGCTTTCTTT
many	18	TRBJ1-2	TRBV15	TRBD1	CATSRRTGQTSANYGYTF	TGTGCCACCAGCAGACGGACAGGGCAAACTTCAGCTAACTATGGCTACACCTTC
few	17	TRBJ2-1	TRBV3-1	TRBD2	CASSQQVPGGPGSEQFF	TGTGCCAGCAGCCAGCAGGTACCGGGGGGGCCTGGTAGTGAGCAGTTCTTC
few	12	TRBJ2-7	TRBV12-3/TRBV12-4	-	CASSHRLGKQYF	TGTGCCAGCAGTCATCGACTAGGCAAACAGTACTTC
-	14	TRBJ2-7	TRBV7-2	-	CASSSEGGRHEQYF	TGTGCCAGCAGCTCTGAGGGTGGCAGACACGAGCAGTACTTC
-	14	TRBJ2-7	TRBV11-2	-	CASREGGPAYEQYF	TGTGCCAGCAGAGAGGGGGGCCCAGCCTACGAGCAGTACTTC
-	15	TRBJ1-1	TRBV7-6	-	CASSFGRGMNTEAFF	TGTGCCAGCAGCTTTGGGCGGGGTATGAACACTGAAGCTTTCTTT
many	15	TRBJ2-1	TRBV2	TRBD2	CASSPGLAGGNEQFF	TGTGCCAGCAGCCCCGGACTAGCGGGAGGCAATGAGCAGTTCTTC
few	15	TRBJ2-7	TRBV7-9	TRBD1	CASSTGDSQLYEQYF	TGTGCCAGCTCCACCGGGGACAGCCAACTCTACGAGCAGTACTTC
few	14	TRBJ2-7	TRBV19	TRBD1	CASSAFGQAYEQYF	TGTGCCAGTAGTGCCTTTGGACAGGCCTACGAGCAGTACTTC
few	15	TRBJ1-2	TRBV7-9	TRBD1	CASSSPTGTDYGYTF	TGTGCCAGCAGCTCCCCGACAGGGACGGACTATGGCTACACCTTC
many	18	TRBJ2-3	TRBV9	TRBD2	CASSSSRTASGPSDTQYF	TGTGCCAGCAGCTCCTCTCGTACGGCTAGCGGGCCTTCGGATACGCAGTATTTT
-	14	TRBJ2-7	TRBV19	TRBD1	CASSVGQGYYEQYF	TGTGCCAGTAGTGTAGGACAGGGATACTACGAGCAGTACTTC
few	20	TRBJ1-5	TRBV19	-	CASSIDRSAPSRGSNQPQHF	TGTGCCAGTAGTATAGATCGGTCGGCTCCCAGTCGAGGTAGCAATCAGCCCCAGCATTTT
few	14	TRBJ2-5	TRBV15	-	CATSIPEGRQTQYF	TGTGCCACCAGCATCCCTGAGGGCCGTCAGACCCAGTACTTC
few	14	TRBJ1-2	TRBV4-1	TRBD1	CASSQDRDLDGYTF	TGCGCCAGCAGCCAGGACAGGGATCTCGATGGCTACACCTTC
-	17	TRBJ1-1	TRBV20-1	-	CCARDPDREPWYTEAFF	TGCTGCGCTAGAGATCCGGATAGGGAGCCATGGTACACTGAAGCTTTCTTT
-	14	TRBJ2-1	TRBV6-1	TRBD1	CASSGGQRYNEQFF	TGTGCCAGCAGTGGGGGACAGCGGTACAATGAGCAGTTCTTC
-	16	TRBJ1-2	TRBV9	-	CASSVRREGGNYGYTF	TGTGCCAGCAGCGTTCGTAGGGAGGGAGGTAACTATGGCTACACCTTC
few	15	TRBJ2-5	TRBV6-5	TRBD2	CASSNLAGGGETQYF	TGTGCCAGCAGTAACCTAGCGGGAGGTGGGGAGACCCAGTACTTC
few	14	TRBJ1-2	TRBV6-5	-	CASSSKDPYYGYTF	TGTGCCAGCAGTTCGAAGGACCCTTACTATGGCTACACCTTC
many	15	TRBJ2-1	TRBV9	TRBD1	CASDKQGIPYNEQFF	TGTGCCAGCGACAAACAGGGGATTCCCTACAATGAGCAGTTCTTC
few	15	TRBJ1-1	TRBV2	-	CASSEGRAAGAEAFF	TGTGCCAGCAGTGAAGGGCGGGCCGCCGGCGCTGAAGCTTTCTTT
many	15	TRBJ2-7	TRBV3-1	TRBD1	CASSRQGVVPYEQYF	TGTGCCAGCAGCCGACAGGGAGTCGTCCCCTACGAGCAGTACTTC